These T cell receptor beta chains were read from a single sample in a study of radiation and T cells in renal cell carcinoma. Method: immunoSEQ multiplex PCR; TCRdb's copy keeps in-frame clones and lacks some. Altogether about 150,000 clones are present, roughly 90% being singletons, with the ten largest covering about 11%. The sequencing used blood, collected from a patient whose treatment included radiotherapy and nephrectomy. These receptors were obtained from a woman aged 45-65 years with renal cell carcinoma. The CDR3 runs from the conserved cysteine through the conserved F or W. The order of the fields is clone size, D gene, V gene, J gene, CDR3 protein, CDR3 DNA. The D gene is left open where the match is weak. Clone size appears in some rows only: once, few, many, or a class for an expanded clone.

.	.	TRBV29-1	TRBJ2-1	CSVEGHHNEQFF	TGCAGCGTTGAAGGCCATCACAATGAGCAGTTCTTC
few	.	TRBV2	TRBJ1-2	CASNVYSYGYTF	TGTGCCAGCAACGTGTATAGCTATGGCTACACCTTC
.	TRBD1	TRBV4-1	TRBJ2-5	CASSQGGGQVQETQYF	TGCGCCAGCAGCCAAGGGGGTGGACAGGTTCAAGAGACCCAGTACTTC
.	.	TRBV28	TRBJ2-5	CASSSAQETQYF	TGTGCCAGCAGTTCCGCCCAAGAGACCCAGTACTTC
once	.	TRBV5-5	TRBJ1-2	CASSLDPPLSYTF	TGTGCCAGCAGCTTGGACCCCCCCCTGAGCTACACCTTC
few	.	TRBV7-6	TRBJ1-6	CASSLGQEGSPLHF	TGTGCCAGCAGCTTAGGACAGGAAGGTTCACCCCTCCACTTT
.	TRBD1	TRBV15	TRBJ1-2	CATSRAGTGGRNYGYTF	TGTGCCACCAGCAGAGCCGGGACAGGGGGCAGAAACTATGGCTACACCTTC
.	.	TRBV11-2	TRBJ2-1	CASSLVGGINEQFF	TGTGCCAGCAGCTTAGTAGGAGGGATCAATGAGCAGTTCTTC
once	.	TRBV18	TRBJ1-4	CASSPRGDEKLFF	TGTGCCAGCTCACCACGGGGAGATGAAAAACTGTTTTTT
.	TRBD1	TRBV15	TRBJ1-1	CATSPVVPGQGEAFF	TGTGCCACCAGTCCCGTGGTTCCCGGACAGGGTGAAGCTTTCTTT
.	.	TRBV6-1	TRBJ2-1	CASSRLATRGNEQFF	TGTGCCAGCAGTCGATTGGCAACGCGGGGCAATGAGCAGTTCTTC
.	.	TRBV4-3	TRBJ2-5	CASSQGLALQETQYF	TGCGCCAGCAGCCAAGGTCTGGCCCTCCAAGAGACCCAGTACTTC
.	.	TRBV9	TRBJ1-1	CASSDGVTGTEAFF	TGTGCCAGCAGCGATGGTGTTACCGGCACTGAAGCTTTCTTT
.	.	TRBV13	TRBJ2-1	CASSLAGGNEQFF	TGTGCCAGCAGCCTCGCCGGGGGCAATGAGCAGTTCTTC
.	TRBD1	TRBV30	TRBJ1-5	CAWSVGQGSYQPQHF	TGTGCCTGGAGTGTTGGACAGGGGAGCTATCAGCCCCAGCATTTT
few	.	TRBV5-1	TRBJ1-2	CASSLDMGYGYTF	TGCGCCAGCAGCTTGGATATGGGGTATGGCTACACCTTC
.	.	TRBV6-1	TRBJ2-1	CASSEGSATRYNEQFF	TGTGCCAGCAGTGAAGGTAGCGCTACACGCTACAATGAGCAGTTCTTC
.	.	TRBV6-1	TRBJ2-7	CASDGGYEQYF	TGTGCCAGCGATGGAGGCTACGAGCAGTACTTC
once	.	TRBV5-4	TRBJ2-1	CASSLEYSSEQFF	TGTGCCAGCAGCTTGGAATATTCCTCTGAGCAGTTCTTC
.	.	TRBV5-1	TRBJ1-4	CASSLGYSEGTNEKLFF	TGCGCCAGCAGCTTGGGGTATAGTGAGGGAACTAATGAAAAACTGTTTTTT
.	TRBD1	TRBV2	TRBJ2-4	CASSGDSKNIQYF	TGTGCCAGCAGTGGGGACAGCAAAAACATTCAGTACTTC
.	TRBD2	TRBV14	TRBJ2-1	CASSRWGGNEQFF	TGTGCCAGCAGCCGGTGGGGGGGGAATGAGCAGTTCTTC
few	.	TRBV6-5	TRBJ1-2	CASSYRLDSPYGYTF	TGTGCCAGCAGCTATCGTCTAGACAGCCCCTATGGCTACACCTTC
.	.	TRBV5-1	TRBJ1-2	CASSAGTNYGYTF	TGCGCCAGCAGTGCCGGGACTAACTATGGCTACACCTTC
.	TRBD2	TRBV7-8	TRBJ2-1	CASSLELAGVPQQFF	TGTGCCAGCAGCTTAGAACTAGCGGGGGTCCCTCAGCAGTTCTTC
.	TRBD1	TRBV19	TRBJ1-1	CASSWDREGTEAFF	TGTGCCAGTAGTTGGGACAGGGAGGGAACTGAAGCTTTCTTT
once	TRBD1	TRBV7-2	TRBJ2-1	CASSLIQGSRNEQFF	TGTGCCAGCAGCTTAATACAGGGGTCACGGAATGAGCAGTTCTTC
.	.	TRBV5-6	TRBJ2-7	CASSRSGYEQYF	TGTGCCAGCAGCCGGTCGGGCTACGAGCAGTACTTC
.	.	TRBV5-1	TRBJ2-2	CASSFGPNTGELFF	TGCGCCAGCAGCTTTGGTCCAAACACCGGGGAGCTGTTTTTT
few	.	TRBV10-2	TRBJ2-3	CASSEGRGTSTDTQYF	TGCGCCAGCAGTGAAGGTCGGGGGACTAGCACAGATACGCAGTATTTT
few	.	TRBV9	TRBJ1-6	CASSEGYRDYNSPLHF	TGTGCCAGCAGCGAGGGGTACAGGGACTATAATTCACCCCTCCACTTT
.	.	TRBV18	TRBJ2-6	CASSPNSGANVLTF	TGTGCCAGCTCACCGAACTCTGGGGCCAACGTCCTGACTTTC
.	.	TRBV7-2	TRBJ2-7	CASSLIGGSYEQYF	TGTGCCAGCAGCTTAATCGGCGGCTCCTACGAGCAGTACTTC
.	TRBD2	TRBV5-4	TRBJ2-7	CASSSIAGGIYEQYF	TGTGCCAGCAGTAGTATAGCGGGGGGGATCTACGAGCAGTACTTC
.	TRBD2	TRBV7-9	TRBJ2-1	CASSLGLADYNEQFF	TGTGCCAGCAGTTTGGGACTAGCGGACTACAATGAGCAGTTCTTC
.	.	TRBV28	TRBJ1-5	CASSPPNQPQHF	TGTGCCAGCAGTCCACCGAATCAGCCCCAGCATTTT
.	.	TRBV5-1	TRBJ2-2	CASSLRGSGTGELFF	TGCGCCAGCAGCTTGCGGGGGTCAGGCACCGGGGAGCTGTTTTTT
.	.	TRBV28	TRBJ1-4	CASRRVNEKLFF	TGTGCCAGCAGACGGGTTAATGAAAAACTGTTTTTT
.	TRBD1	TRBV7-9	TRBJ2-2	CASNRDRTGELFF	TGTGCCAGCAACCGGGACAGAACCGGGGAGCTGTTTTTT
.	TRBD1	TRBV19	TRBJ2-1	CASSRQGGGNEQFF	TGTGCCAGTAGTAGACAGGGGGGAGGCAATGAGCAGTTCTTC
.	TRBD2	TRBV6-1	TRBJ2-7	CASRTSGGAYEQYF	TGTGCCAGCAGGACTAGCGGGGGGGCTTACGAGCAGTACTTC
.	.	TRBV9	TRBJ2-6	CASSVGPGTGANVLTF	TGTGCCAGCAGCGTAGGTCCAGGAACTGGGGCCAACGTCCTGACTTTC
.	.	TRBV5-4	TRBJ2-7	CASSLAGTYEQYF	TGTGCCAGCAGCTTGGCAGGTACCTACGAGCAGTACTTC
once	TRBD2	TRBV5-1	TRBJ2-3	CASTQSGRSTDTQYF	TGCGCCAGCACCCAAAGCGGGAGAAGCACAGATACGCAGTATTTT
.	.	TRBV9	TRBJ2-1	CASSSRRGHGQFF	TGTGCCAGCAGCTCAAGAAGGGGTCACGGGCAGTTCTTC
.	.	TRBV7-2	TRBJ1-1	CASSLVRNTEAFF	TGTGCCAGCAGCTTAGTTCGCAACACTGAAGCTTTCTTT
.	.	TRBV5-1	TRBJ2-5	CASSFPDRRETQYF	TGCGCCAGCAGCTTTCCGGACAGACGGGAGACCCAGTACTTC